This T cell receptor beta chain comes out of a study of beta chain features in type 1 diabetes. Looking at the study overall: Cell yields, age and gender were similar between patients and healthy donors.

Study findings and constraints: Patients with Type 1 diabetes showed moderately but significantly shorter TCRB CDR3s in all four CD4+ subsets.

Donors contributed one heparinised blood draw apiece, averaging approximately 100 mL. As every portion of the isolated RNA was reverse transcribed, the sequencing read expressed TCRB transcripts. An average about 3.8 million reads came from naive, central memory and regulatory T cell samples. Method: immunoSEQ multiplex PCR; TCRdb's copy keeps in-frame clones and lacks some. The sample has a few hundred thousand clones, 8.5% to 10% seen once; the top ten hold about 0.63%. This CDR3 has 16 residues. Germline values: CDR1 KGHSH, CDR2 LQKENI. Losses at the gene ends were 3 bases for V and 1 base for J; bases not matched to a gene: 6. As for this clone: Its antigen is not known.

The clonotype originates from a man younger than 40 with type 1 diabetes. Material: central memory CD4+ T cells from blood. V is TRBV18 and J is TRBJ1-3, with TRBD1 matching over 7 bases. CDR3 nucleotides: TGTGCCAGCTCACCGAACGGACAGGCTTCTGGAAACACCATATATTTT. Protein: CASSPNGQASGNTIYF.